Listed below are T cell receptor beta chains from one sample, sequenced in a study of vaccination and CD4 T cells after COVID-19. From the PCR reads, TCRdb called clonotypes with MiXCR, one entry per CDR3 protein. Of about 8,500 distinct CDR3 sequences in the sample, 51% were seen once. Antigen specificity for these receptors is unknown. Sequencing was carried out using CD4+ T cells from blood, cultured in vitro. All receptors derive from a human donor who had recovered from COVID-19. The CDR3 runs from the conserved cysteine through the conserved F or W. Fields, in order: CDR3 length, V gene, J gene, D gene, clone size, CDR3 DNA, CDR3 protein. The D gene is left open where the match is weak. Clone sizes are given selectively: once, few, many, or a class where the clone is expanded.

cdr3_length: 15; v_call: TRBV20-1; j_call: TRBJ2-5; d_call: .; clone_size: few; cdr3_nt: TGCAGTGCTAGAGATTACCAGGGGGGGCGAGAGACCCAGTACTTC; cdr3_aa: CSARDYQGGRETQYF
cdr3_length: 13; v_call: TRBV14; j_call: TRBJ2-7; d_call: TRBD1; clone_size: .; cdr3_nt: TGTGCCAGCAGCCCACGGATACAGGGGGAGCAGTACTTC; cdr3_aa: CASSPRIQGEQYF
cdr3_length: 13; v_call: TRBV6-5; j_call: TRBJ2-7; d_call: .; clone_size: .; cdr3_nt: TGTGCCAGCAGTTACGACCTAACCTACGAGCAGTACTTC; cdr3_aa: CASSYDLTYEQYF
cdr3_length: 22; v_call: TRBV20-1; j_call: TRBJ2-1; d_call: TRBD2; clone_size: .; cdr3_nt: TGCAGTGCTAGAGGCTGGCCGATGACGACTAGCGGGAGGGAAAGCTCCTACAATGAGCAGTTCTTC; cdr3_aa: CSARGWPMTTSGRESSYNEQFF
cdr3_length: 14; v_call: TRBV7-2; j_call: TRBJ2-5; d_call: .; clone_size: few; cdr3_nt: TGTGCCAGCAGCTTAGTGGCAGCCGAAGAGACCCAGTACTTC; cdr3_aa: CASSLVAAEETQYF
cdr3_length: 14; v_call: TRBV30; j_call: TRBJ1-1; d_call: .; clone_size: few; cdr3_nt: TGTGCCTGGAGCGGTCCAATATCGGACACTGAAGCTTTCTTT; cdr3_aa: CAWSGPISDTEAFF
cdr3_length: 15; v_call: TRBV20-1; j_call: TRBJ2-3; d_call: TRBD2; clone_size: .; cdr3_nt: TGCAGTGCTAGAACTAGCGGGAGGGCCTCAGATACGCAGTATTTT; cdr3_aa: CSARTSGRASDTQYF
cdr3_length: 14; v_call: TRBV19; j_call: TRBJ1-1; d_call: TRBD1; clone_size: .; cdr3_nt: TGTGCCAGTAGTATATTTGAGGGGGCCACTGAAGCTTTCTTT; cdr3_aa: CASSIFEGATEAFF
cdr3_length: 14; v_call: TRBV7-3; j_call: TRBJ1-6; d_call: .; clone_size: few; cdr3_nt: TGTGCCAGCAGCTTAACTTCGGGGGGGTCACCCCTCCACTTT; cdr3_aa: CASSLTSGGSPLHF
cdr3_length: 15; v_call: TRBV7-3; j_call: TRBJ2-2; d_call: .; clone_size: .; cdr3_nt: TGTGCCAGCAGCCCTATGGGGGGGAACACCGGGGAGCTGTTTTTT; cdr3_aa: CASSPMGGNTGELFF
cdr3_length: 14; v_call: TRBV7-2; j_call: TRBJ1-1; d_call: .; clone_size: .; cdr3_nt: TGTGCCAGCAGCTTAGACGGGGGGAACACTGAAGCTTTCTTT; cdr3_aa: CASSLDGGNTEAFF
cdr3_length: 15; v_call: TRBV5-1; j_call: TRBJ2-7; d_call: TRBD2; clone_size: .; cdr3_nt: TGCGCCAGCAGCTTGGCACTAGCGGGAATTAACGAGCAGTACTTC; cdr3_aa: CASSLALAGINEQYF
cdr3_length: 13; v_call: TRBV5-1; j_call: TRBJ1-1; d_call: .; clone_size: .; cdr3_nt: TGCGCCAGCAGCTTGGAAAGGGGCACTGAAGCTTTCTTT; cdr3_aa: CASSLERGTEAFF
cdr3_length: 13; v_call: TRBV7-6; j_call: TRBJ2-1; d_call: .; clone_size: few; cdr3_nt: TGTGCTAGCAGCCCGGACAGATACAATGAGCAGTTCTTC; cdr3_aa: CASSPDRYNEQFF
cdr3_length: 11; v_call: TRBV2; j_call: TRBJ2-3; d_call: .; clone_size: few; cdr3_nt: TGTGCCAGCAGTCGCACAGATACGCAGTATTTT; cdr3_aa: CASSRTDTQYF
cdr3_length: 15; v_call: TRBV20-1; j_call: TRBJ1-1; d_call: .; clone_size: .; cdr3_nt: TGCAGTGCTAGAGATCTCGCCGGGGGAAGGACTGAAGCTTTCTTT; cdr3_aa: CSARDLAGGRTEAFF
cdr3_length: 17; v_call: TRBV6-1; j_call: TRBJ1-5; d_call: .; clone_size: .; cdr3_nt: TGTGCCAGCAGTGACGACCCCCAGGGGCTTGACAATCAGCCCCAGCATTTT; cdr3_aa: CASSDDPQGLDNQPQHF
cdr3_length: 18; v_call: TRBV6-5; j_call: TRBJ1-2; d_call: .; clone_size: .; cdr3_nt: TGTGCCAGCAGTTCTCGGTTCGTTACCGGACAGATTAACTATGGCTACACCTTC; cdr3_aa: CASSSRFVTGQINYGYTF
cdr3_length: 16; v_call: TRBV5-1; j_call: TRBJ2-3; d_call: TRBD2; clone_size: .; cdr3_nt: TGCGCCAGCAGCCCGGGACTAGCGGCTAGCACAGATACGCAGTATTTT; cdr3_aa: CASSPGLAASTDTQYF
cdr3_length: 16; v_call: TRBV20-1; j_call: TRBJ2-7; d_call: TRBD1; clone_size: few; cdr3_nt: TGCAGTGCTAGTGGATGGAGAGGGGGCGGCACCTACGAGCAGTACTTC; cdr3_aa: CSASGWRGGGTYEQYF
cdr3_length: 13; v_call: TRBV5-4; j_call: TRBJ1-2; d_call: .; clone_size: few; cdr3_nt: TGTGCCAGCAGCTTGTCGCAGAGCTATGGCTACACCTTC; cdr3_aa: CASSLSQSYGYTF
cdr3_length: 17; v_call: TRBV20-1; j_call: TRBJ2-7; d_call: TRBD2; clone_size: few; cdr3_nt: TGCAGTGCTAGGGCCCGGATGGGAGGCGGGAGTATCCACGAGCAGTACTTC; cdr3_aa: CSARARMGGGSIHEQYF
cdr3_length: 14; v_call: TRBV4-2; j_call: TRBJ2-5; d_call: .; clone_size: few; cdr3_nt: TGTGCCAGCAGCCAAGACAGGGGCCAAGAGACCCAGTACTTC; cdr3_aa: CASSQDRGQETQYF
cdr3_length: 15; v_call: TRBV11-3; j_call: TRBJ2-3; d_call: .; clone_size: few; cdr3_nt: TGTGCCAGCAGCTCGACAGGGACTTCCACAGATACGCAGTATTTT; cdr3_aa: CASSSTGTSTDTQYF